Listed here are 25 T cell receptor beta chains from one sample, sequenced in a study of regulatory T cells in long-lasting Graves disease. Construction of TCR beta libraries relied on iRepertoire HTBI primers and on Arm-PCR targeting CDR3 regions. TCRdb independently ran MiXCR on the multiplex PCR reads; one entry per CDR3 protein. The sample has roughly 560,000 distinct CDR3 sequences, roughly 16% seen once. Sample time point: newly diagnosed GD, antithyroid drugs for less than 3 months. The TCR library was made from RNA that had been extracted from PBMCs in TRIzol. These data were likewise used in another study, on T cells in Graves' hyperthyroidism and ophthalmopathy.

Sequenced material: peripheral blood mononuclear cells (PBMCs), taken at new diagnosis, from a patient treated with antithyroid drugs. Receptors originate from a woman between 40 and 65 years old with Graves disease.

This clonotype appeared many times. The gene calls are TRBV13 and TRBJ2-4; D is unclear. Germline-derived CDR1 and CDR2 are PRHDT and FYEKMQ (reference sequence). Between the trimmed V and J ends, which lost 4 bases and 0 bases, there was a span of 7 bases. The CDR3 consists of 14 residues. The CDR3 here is CASSSRLAKNIQYF. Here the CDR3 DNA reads TGTGCCAGCAGCTCCAGACTAGCCAAAAACATTCAGTACTTC.

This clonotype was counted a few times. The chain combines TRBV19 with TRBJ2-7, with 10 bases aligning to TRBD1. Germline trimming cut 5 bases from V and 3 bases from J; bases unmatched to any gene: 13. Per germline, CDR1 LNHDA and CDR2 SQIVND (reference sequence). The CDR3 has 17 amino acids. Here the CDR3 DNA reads TGTGCCAGTAGTTCAGTTTCGGGACAGGGGCCCATCTACGAGCAGTACTTC. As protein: CASSSVSGQGPIYEQYF.

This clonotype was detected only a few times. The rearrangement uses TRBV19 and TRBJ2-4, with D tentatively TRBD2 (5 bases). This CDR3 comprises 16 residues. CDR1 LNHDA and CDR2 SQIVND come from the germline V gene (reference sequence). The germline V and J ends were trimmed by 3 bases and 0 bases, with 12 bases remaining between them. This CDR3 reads CASSISSGRAKNIQYF. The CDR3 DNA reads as TGTGCCAGTAGTATTTCAAGCGGACGAGCCAAAAACATTCAGTACTTC.

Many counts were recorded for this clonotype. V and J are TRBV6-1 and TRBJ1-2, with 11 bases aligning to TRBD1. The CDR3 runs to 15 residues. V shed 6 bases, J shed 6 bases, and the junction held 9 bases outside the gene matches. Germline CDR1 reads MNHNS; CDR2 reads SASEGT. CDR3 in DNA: TGTGCCAGCAGCCTGCGACTGGGACAGGGGGATGGCTACACCTTC. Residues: CASSLRLGQGDGYTF.

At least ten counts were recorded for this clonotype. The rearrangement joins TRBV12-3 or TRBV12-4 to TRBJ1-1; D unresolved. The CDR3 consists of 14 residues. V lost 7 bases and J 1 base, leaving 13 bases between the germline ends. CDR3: CASKVGLSNTEAFF. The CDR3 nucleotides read TGTGCCAGCAAGGTTGGTCTGTCGAACACTGAAGCTTTCTTT.

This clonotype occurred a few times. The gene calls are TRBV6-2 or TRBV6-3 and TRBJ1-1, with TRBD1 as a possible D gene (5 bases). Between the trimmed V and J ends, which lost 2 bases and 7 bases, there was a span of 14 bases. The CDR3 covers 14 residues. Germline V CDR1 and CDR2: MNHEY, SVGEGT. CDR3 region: CASSYIGGAVEAFF. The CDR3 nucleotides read TGTGCCAGCAGTTACATCGGGGGTGCCGTTGAAGCTTTCTTT.

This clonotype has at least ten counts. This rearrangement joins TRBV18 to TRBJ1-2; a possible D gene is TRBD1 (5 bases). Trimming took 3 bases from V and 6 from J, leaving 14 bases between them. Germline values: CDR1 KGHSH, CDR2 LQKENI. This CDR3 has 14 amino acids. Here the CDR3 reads CASSPFRQGDGYTF. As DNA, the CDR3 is TGTGCCAGCTCACCCTTTCGGCAGGGTGATGGCTACACCTTC.

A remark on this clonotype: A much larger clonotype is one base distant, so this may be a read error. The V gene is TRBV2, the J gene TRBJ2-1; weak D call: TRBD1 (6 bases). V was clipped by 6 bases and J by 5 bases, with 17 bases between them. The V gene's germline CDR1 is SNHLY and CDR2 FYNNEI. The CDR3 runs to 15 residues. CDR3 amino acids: CASSLTRTVDNEQFF. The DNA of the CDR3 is TGTGCCAGCAGCCTAACTCGGACAGTGGACAATGAGCAGTTCTTC.

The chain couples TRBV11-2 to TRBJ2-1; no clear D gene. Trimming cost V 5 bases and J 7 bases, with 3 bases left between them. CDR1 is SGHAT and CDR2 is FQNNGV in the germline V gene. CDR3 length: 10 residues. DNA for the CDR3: TGTGCCAGCAGCCATAATGAGCAGTTCTTC. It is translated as CASSHNEQFF.

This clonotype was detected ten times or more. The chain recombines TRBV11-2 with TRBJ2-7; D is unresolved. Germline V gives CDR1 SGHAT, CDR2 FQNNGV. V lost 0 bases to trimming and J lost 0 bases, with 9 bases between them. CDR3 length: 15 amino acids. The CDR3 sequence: CASSLDPQSSYEQYF. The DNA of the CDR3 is TGTGCCAGCAGCTTAGATCCCCAGAGCTCCTACGAGCAGTACTTC.

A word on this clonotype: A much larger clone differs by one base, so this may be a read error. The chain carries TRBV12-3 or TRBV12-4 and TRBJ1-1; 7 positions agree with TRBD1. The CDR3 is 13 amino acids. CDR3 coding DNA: TGTGCCAGCAGTAAGACAGGGAACGCTGAAGCTTTCTTT. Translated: CASSKTGNAEAFF.

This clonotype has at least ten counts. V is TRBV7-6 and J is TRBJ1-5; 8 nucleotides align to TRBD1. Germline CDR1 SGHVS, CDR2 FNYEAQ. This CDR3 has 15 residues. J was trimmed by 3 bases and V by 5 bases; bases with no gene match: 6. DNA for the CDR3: TGTGCCAGCAGCCGTGGACAGGGCTTCAATCAGCCCCAGCATTTT. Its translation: CASSRGQGFNQPQHF.

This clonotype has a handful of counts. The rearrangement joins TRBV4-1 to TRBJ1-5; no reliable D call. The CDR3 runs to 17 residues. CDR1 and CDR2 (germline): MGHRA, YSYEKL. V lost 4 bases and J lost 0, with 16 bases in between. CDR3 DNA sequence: TGCGCCAGCAGCCCGACATCGGGGTATTATAGCAATCAGCCCCAGCATTTT. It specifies CASSPTSGYYSNQPQHF.

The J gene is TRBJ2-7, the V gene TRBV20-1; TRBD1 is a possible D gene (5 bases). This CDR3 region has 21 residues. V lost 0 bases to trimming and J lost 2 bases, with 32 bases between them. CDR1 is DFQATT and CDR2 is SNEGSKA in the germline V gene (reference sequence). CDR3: CSARDSRVAVRQLVAPYEQYF. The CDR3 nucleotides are TGCAGTGCTAGAGATAGCCGGGTTGCAGTTCGACAGTTAGTTGCCCCCTACGAGCAGTACTTC.

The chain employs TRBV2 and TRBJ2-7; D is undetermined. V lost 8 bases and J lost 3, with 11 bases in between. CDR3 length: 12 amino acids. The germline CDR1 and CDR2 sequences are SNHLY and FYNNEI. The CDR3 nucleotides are TGTGCCAGCTCCTCTGACTTCTACGAGCAGTACTTC. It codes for CASSSDFYEQYF.

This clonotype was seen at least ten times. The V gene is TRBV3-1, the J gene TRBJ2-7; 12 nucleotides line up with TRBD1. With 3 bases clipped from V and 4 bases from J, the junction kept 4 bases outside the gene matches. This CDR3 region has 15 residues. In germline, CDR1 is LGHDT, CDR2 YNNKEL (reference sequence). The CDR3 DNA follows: TGTGCCAGCAGCCAGACGGGACAGGGGGCATACGAGCAGTACTTC. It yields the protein CASSQTGQGAYEQYF.

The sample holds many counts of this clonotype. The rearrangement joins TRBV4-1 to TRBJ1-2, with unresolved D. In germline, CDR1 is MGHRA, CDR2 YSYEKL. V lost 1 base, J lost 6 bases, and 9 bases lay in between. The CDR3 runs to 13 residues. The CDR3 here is CASSQGQANGYTF. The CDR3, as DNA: TGCGCCAGCAGCCAAGGGCAGGCCAATGGCTACACCTTC.

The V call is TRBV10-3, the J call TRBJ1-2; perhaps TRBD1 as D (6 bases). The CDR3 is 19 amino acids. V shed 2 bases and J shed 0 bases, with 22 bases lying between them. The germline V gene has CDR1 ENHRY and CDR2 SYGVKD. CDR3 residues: CAISEARGQGPNTNYGYTF. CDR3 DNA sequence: TGTGCCATCAGTGAGGCGAGAGGGCAGGGGCCCAATACTAACTATGGCTACACCTTC.

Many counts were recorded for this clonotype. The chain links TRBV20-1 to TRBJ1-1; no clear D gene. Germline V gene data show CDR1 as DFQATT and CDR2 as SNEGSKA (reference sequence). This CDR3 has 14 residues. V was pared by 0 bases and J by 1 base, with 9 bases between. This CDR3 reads CSARDLKGNTEAFF. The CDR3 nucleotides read TGCAGTGCTAGAGATCTGAAGGGGAACACTGAAGCTTTCTTT.

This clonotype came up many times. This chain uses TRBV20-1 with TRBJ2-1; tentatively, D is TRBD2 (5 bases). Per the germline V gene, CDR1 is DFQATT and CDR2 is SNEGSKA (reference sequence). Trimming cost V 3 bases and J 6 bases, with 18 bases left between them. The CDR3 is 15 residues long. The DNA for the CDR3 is TGCAGTGCTAGTAGGTGGGAGAAGTTTCCCAATGAGCAGTTCTTC. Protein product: CSASRWEKFPNEQFF.

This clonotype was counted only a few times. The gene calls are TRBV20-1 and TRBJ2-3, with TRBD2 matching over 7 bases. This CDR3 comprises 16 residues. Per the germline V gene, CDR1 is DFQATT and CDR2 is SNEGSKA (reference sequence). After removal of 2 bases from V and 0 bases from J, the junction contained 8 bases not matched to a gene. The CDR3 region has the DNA TGCAGTGCTAGATCTTTTGCGGGGGAGAGCACAGATACGCAGTATTTT. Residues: CSARSFAGESTDTQYF.

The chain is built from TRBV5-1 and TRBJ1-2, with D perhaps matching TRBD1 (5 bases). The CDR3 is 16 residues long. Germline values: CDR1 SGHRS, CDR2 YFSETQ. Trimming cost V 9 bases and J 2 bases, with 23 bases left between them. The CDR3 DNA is TGCGCCACCAAGAGTGCGATCTGGGACGGGAACTATGGCTACACCTTC. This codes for CATKSAIWDGNYGYTF.

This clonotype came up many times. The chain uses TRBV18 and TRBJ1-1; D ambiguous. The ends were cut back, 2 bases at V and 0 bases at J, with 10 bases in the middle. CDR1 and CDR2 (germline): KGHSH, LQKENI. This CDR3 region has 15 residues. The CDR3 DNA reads TGTGCCAGCTCACCAAAGAAAAGTATGAACACTGAAGCTTTCTTT. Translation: CASSPKKSMNTEAFF.

CDR3 bases: TGCGCCAGCAGGCCCTTAGGACAGTCCAACTACAATGAGCAGTTCTTC. Its protein is CASRPLGQSNYNEQFF. The chain uses TRBV4-1 and TRBJ2-1; tentatively, D is TRBD1 (6 bases). The CDR3 is made up of 16 amino acids. Germline-derived CDR1 and CDR2 are MGHRA and YSYEKL. V lost 6 bases and J 3 bases, leaving 18 bases between the germline ends.

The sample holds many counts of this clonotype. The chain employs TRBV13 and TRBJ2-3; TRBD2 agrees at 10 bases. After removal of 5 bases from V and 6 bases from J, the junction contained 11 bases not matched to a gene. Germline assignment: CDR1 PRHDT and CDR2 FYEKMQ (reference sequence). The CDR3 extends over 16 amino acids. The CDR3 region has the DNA TGTGCCAGCAGCCCCCTCGCTAGCGGGGGTTGGGATACGCAGTATTTT. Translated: CASSPLASGGWDTQYF.